Following are 30 T cell receptor beta chains from one sample sequenced in a study of cytomegalovirus exposure and HLA in healthy donors. A multiplex PCR was run with 60 Vbeta primers and 13 Jbeta primers. Some clones are missing from TCRdb's copy, which holds only in-frame ones; the method was immunoSEQ multiplex PCR. In the table there are under 200,000 clones, approximately 83% of which are singletons. The material sequenced was PBMCs. The receptors shown here come from a man aged 18 to 30 in good health and CMV-seropositive.

This chain links TRBV18 with TRBJ1-5, with 8 bases fitting TRBD1. After removal of 2 bases from V and 7 bases from J, the junction contained 4 bases not matched to a gene. This CDR3 comprises 14 residues. Germline CDR1 reads KGHSH; CDR2 reads LQKENI. The CDR3: CASSPSAGGQPQHF. DNA for the CDR3: TGTGCCAGCTCACCATCAGCAGGGGGCCAGCCCCAGCATTTT.

CDR3: CASSDPGQGGEKLFF. For the CDR3, the DNA is TGTGCCAGCAGCGACCCTGGACAGGGGGGTGAAAAACTGTTTTTT. V and J are TRBV7-2 and TRBJ1-4; 10 bases are a match to TRBD1. Germline V CDR1 and CDR2: SGHTA, FQGNSA. V lost 5 bases, J lost 7 bases, and 7 bases stayed unmatched. This CDR3 region has 15 residues.

The chain recombines TRBV12-5 with TRBJ2-7; D perhaps matches TRBD1 (6 bases). The CDR3 runs 19 residues. Germline CDR1 is LGHNT and CDR2 is FRNRAP. V lost 0 bases, J lost 0 bases, and 21 bases lay in between. Here the CDR3 DNA reads TGTGCTAGTGGTTTGGTTCCCGGGCCAGGGGTTTCTAGCTCCTACGAGCAGTACTTC. Protein: CASGLVPGPGVSSSYEQYF.

The chain recombines TRBV5-1 with TRBJ2-1; 12 bases are shared with TRBD2. The CDR3 contains 17 residues. Germline CDR1 SGHRS, CDR2 YFSETQ. J was trimmed by 7 bases and V by 4 bases; bases with no gene match: 12. The CDR3 nucleotides read TGCGCCAGCAGCCCCACGGGACTAGCGGGTTCCGGGAATGAGCAGTTCTTC. This codes for CASSPTGLAGSGNEQFF. The full variable domain, rest sourced from reference TRBV5-1 and TRBJ2-1, is KAGVTQTPRYLIKTRGQQVTLSCSPISGHRSVSWYQQTPGQGLQFLFEYFSETQRNKGNFPGRFSGRQFSNSRSEMNVSTLELGDSALYLCASSPTGLAGSGNEQFFGPGTRLTVL.

The chain recombines TRBV10-3 with TRBJ2-3, with 10 bases aligning to TRBD2. V trimming: 6 bases; J trimming: 3 bases; junction bases outside the gene matches: 9. The germline V gene has CDR1 ENHRY and CDR2 SYGVKD. The CDR3 consists of 16 residues. As DNA, the CDR3 is TGTGCCATCAGGAGCGGGGGGGATTTAGGAACAGATACGCAGTATTTT. This translates into CAIRSGGDLGTDTQYF.

This sequence joins TRBV6-1 and TRBJ1-3; unclear D gene. Germline V gene data show CDR1 as MNHNS and CDR2 as SASEGT. V lost 4 bases, J lost 0 bases, and 16 bases lay in between. This CDR3 spans 17 amino acids. In DNA, the CDR3 is TGTGCCAGCAGTGTATCAGGTTCACCAAGCTCTGGAAACACCATATATTTT. Translation: CASSVSGSPSSGNTIYF.

V is TRBV10-3 and J is TRBJ2-7, with TRBD1 identical over 12 bases. From germline, CDR1 is ENHRY and CDR2 SYGVKD. Unmatched junction bases numbered 12, after V lost 6 bases and J lost 6 bases. This CDR3 has 16 residues. The DNA of the CDR3 is TGTGCCATCAGCCCTCCGCCGGGACAGGGGGCGGTCGAGCAGTACTTC. As protein: CAISPPPGQGAVEQYF.

The genes are TRBV6-1 and TRBJ1-6; 7 nucleotides line up with TRBD1. The CDR3 covers 16 residues. The J segment lost 10 bases and the V segment lost 4 bases, leaving 13 bases of the junction unmatched. From germline, CDR1 is MNHNS and CDR2 SASEGT. The CDR3 loop reads CASSARRQGDGSPLHF. The CDR3 bases are TGTGCCAGCAGTGCCCGAAGACAGGGCGATGGGTCACCCCTCCACTTT.

The chain couples TRBV30 to TRBJ2-7; D is ambiguous. V was pared by 3 bases and J by 0 bases, with 12 bases between. Germline loops: CDR1 GTSNPN, CDR2 SVGIG (reference sequence). The CDR3 contains 14 residues. The CDR3 nucleotides read TGTGCCTGGAGAGATAGTTTTAGCTCCTACGAGCAGTACTTC. Protein sequence: CAWRDSFSSYEQYF.

V and J are TRBV7-2 and TRBJ2-7; D possibly corresponds to TRBD1 (6 bases). Germline V CDR1 and CDR2: SGHTA, FQGNSA. Trimming stripped 5 bases from V and 7 bases from J, with 18 bases between. The CDR3 is 14 residues long. CDR3 DNA sequence: TGTGCCAGCAGCCAGGGGACCGGTCTCGGGGAGCAGTACTTC. The encoded protein is CASSQGTGLGEQYF.

This clone has a handful of counts. The J gene is TRBJ2-3, the V gene TRBV9, with no clear D. Germline V gene lookup returns CDR1 SGDLS and CDR2 YYNGEE. Trimming left V 1 base short and J 6 bases short, with 9 bases between. The length of the CDR3 is 13 residues. CDR3 DNA sequence: TGTGCCAGCAGCGTACGTTTCGGGGATACGCAGTATTTT. This gives the protein CASSVRFGDTQYF.

The rearrangement joins TRBV5-1 to TRBJ2-5; TRBD1 matches 9 bases. The J call may be mistaken, given a closer DNA end match to TRBJ2-7. This CDR3 contains 17 residues. Germline lookup yields CDR1 SGHRS and CDR2 YFSETQ. The CDR3 is CASSSTGGGLGAYEQYF. The CDR3 region has the DNA TGCGCCAGCAGCTCTACAGGGGGCGGTTTGGGAGCCTACGAGCAGTACTTC.

The chain carries TRBV9 and TRBJ2-1; D remains unclear. The CDR3 extends over 11 amino acids. V gave up 5 bases and J gave up 7 bases, with 7 bases separating them. The germline gives CDR1 SGDLS, CDR2 YYNGEE. The CDR3 region is CASRSGNEQFF. CDR3 DNA: TGTGCCAGCAGGTCCGGGAATGAGCAGTTCTTC.

The chain is built from TRBV4-3 and TRBJ2-7; D might be TRBD2 (6 bases). In germline, CDR1 is LGHNA, CDR2 YSLEER. Deletions cut 4 bases from V and 5 bases from J, with 18 bases between. The CDR3 sequence is 15 residues long. CDR3 sequence reads: CASSPQSRGIHEQYF. CDR3 DNA sequence: TGCGCCAGCAGCCCCCAGTCACGGGGGATCCACGAGCAGTACTTC.

The V gene is TRBV12-5, the J gene TRBJ2-3; 7 bases agree with TRBD2. This CDR3 is built from 15 residues. With 6 bases clipped from V and 2 bases from J, the junction kept 8 bases outside the gene matches. Germline V lookup: CDR1 LGHNT, CDR2 FRNRAP. CDR3 nucleotides: TGTGCTAGTGGCCTAAGCGGGGCCTACACAGATACGCAGTATTTT. Protein: CASGLSGAYTDTQYF.

The genes are TRBV9 and TRBJ2-3, with no clear D. V lost 1 base, J lost 2 bases, and 5 bases lay in between. The V gene's germline CDR1 is SGDLS and CDR2 YYNGEE. The CDR3 extends over 13 amino acids. CDR3 protein: CASSVQNTDTQYF. The CDR3 DNA follows: TGTGCCAGCAGCGTACAGAACACAGATACGCAGTATTTT.

This rearrangement joins TRBV27 to TRBJ2-1, with 7 bases lining up with TRBD1. V dropped 3 bases and J dropped 0; count of bases not matched to a gene: 2. Germline-derived CDR1 and CDR2 are MNHEY and SMNVEV (reference sequence). The CDR3 length is 15 residues. The CDR3 loop reads CASSFAGGSYNEQFF. CDR3 nucleotide sequence: TGTGCCAGCAGTTTTGCAGGGGGCTCCTACAATGAGCAGTTCTTC.

V gene TRBV4-1 combines with J gene TRBJ2-3; D possibly corresponds to TRBD1 (7 bases). V shed 4 bases and J shed 8 bases, with 16 bases lying between them. The V gene's germline CDR1 is MGHRA and CDR2 YSYEKL. The CDR3 extends over 14 amino acids. The DNA of the CDR3 is TGCGCCAGCAGCCCCAATAACAGGGGAGGTACGCAGTATTTT. Translating gives CASSPNNRGGTQYF.

The chain employs TRBV5-1 and TRBJ1-1, with D unclear. Germline-derived CDR1 and CDR2 are SGHRS and YFSETQ. This CDR3 has 15 residues. The germline V and J ends were trimmed by 7 bases and 6 bases, with 22 bases remaining between them. The CDR3 sequence is CASARSELVSPEAFF. In nucleotides, the CDR3 is TGCGCCAGCGCCCGTTCGGAGCTGGTCAGCCCTGAAGCTTTCTTT.

This chain connects TRBV7-2 to TRBJ2-4, with a possible D match to TRBD1 (6 bases). V was pared by 6 bases and J by 6 bases, with 12 bases between. The CDR3 loop spans 13 amino acids. Germline V gene lookup returns CDR1 SGHTA and CDR2 FQGNSA. CDR3 in amino acids: CASSAWGRNIQYF. CDR3 sequence (DNA): TGTGCCAGCAGTGCGTGGGGGCGAAACATTCAGTACTTC.

This clone was counted a single time. CDR3 DNA sequence: TGTGCCAGCAGACCGCAGGGGGCCTCCGGGGAGCTGTTTTTT. Protein: CASRPQGASGELFF. This chain links TRBV5-5 with TRBJ2-2; 8 bases line up with TRBD1. This CDR3 spans 14 amino acids. Trimming took 5 bases from V and 6 from J; bases not matched to a gene: 6. Germline V gene sequence: CDR1 SGHKS, CDR2 YYEKEE (reference sequence).

The rearrangement uses TRBV6-5 and TRBJ2-7, with a tentative D call TRBD2 (5 bases). V was trimmed by 6 bases and J by 2 bases, leaving 8 bases between them. The length of the CDR3 is 12 residues. Germline CDR1 and CDR2: MNHEY and SVGAGI. CDR3 nucleotide sequence: TGTGCCAGCAGGCGGGCCACCTACGAGCAGTACTTC. It yields the protein CASRRATYEQYF.

The rearrangement uses TRBV19 and TRBJ1-4, with 7 bases that match TRBD1. The CDR3 has 14 amino acids. V lost 6 bases to trimming and J lost 8 bases; unmatched junction nucleotides: 9. The germline gives CDR1 LNHDA, CDR2 SQIVND (reference sequence). CDR3: CASSPGGAREKLFF. As DNA, the CDR3 is TGTGCCAGTAGCCCAGGGGGAGCGCGAGAAAAACTGTTTTTT.

The chain uses TRBV7-9 and TRBJ1-2; TRBD1 might be the D (6 bases). The CDR3 spans 15 residues. CDR1 and CDR2 (germline): SEHNR, FQNEAQ (reference sequence). V was pared by 0 bases and J by 2 bases, with 10 bases between. The CDR3 here is CASSLAGQPNYGYTF. The CDR3 DNA sequence: TGTGCCAGCAGCTTAGCCGGACAGCCGAACTATGGCTACACCTTC.

The V call is TRBV2, the J call TRBJ2-6; no definite D call. This CDR3 has 18 amino acids. V was clipped by 4 bases and J by 0 bases, with 16 bases between them. The V gene's germline CDR1 is SNHLY and CDR2 FYNNEI. Here the CDR3 reads CASSVPSRPGSGANVLTF. In DNA, the CDR3 is TGTGCCAGCAGTGTCCCCAGCCGACCAGGCTCTGGGGCCAACGTCCTGACTTTC.

The chain couples TRBV15 to TRBJ1-4; perhaps TRBD1 as D (6 bases). Germline CDR1 is LNHNV and CDR2 is YYDKDF (reference sequence). V lost 8 bases and J 5 bases, leaving 12 bases between the germline ends. The CDR3 contains 13 residues. The CDR3 DNA is TGTGCCACCGGGGGCAGTCAAAATGAAAAACTGTTTTTT. This sequence encodes CATGGSQNEKLFF.

This clone was recorded a few times. The chain employs TRBV9 and TRBJ1-1; perhaps TRBD1 as D (6 bases). The V end was cut by 3 bases, the J end by 7 bases, with 7 bases between. CDR3 length: 11 amino acids. Germline V gene sequence: CDR1 SGDLS, CDR2 YYNGEE. The chain's CDR3 is CASSEGGEAFF. Written as DNA, the CDR3 is TGTGCCAGCAGCGAAGGGGGTGAAGCTTTCTTT.

The chain combines TRBV5-8 with TRBJ1-4; D may be TRBD1 (6 bases). V gave up 4 bases and J gave up 5 bases, with 18 bases separating them. This CDR3 is 16 amino acids long. Per the germline V gene, CDR1 is SGHTS and CDR2 is YDEGEE. CDR3: CASSPPTGALNEKLFF. CDR3 coding DNA: TGTGCCAGCAGCCCACCGACAGGCGCTTTAAATGAAAAACTGTTTTTT.

The chain joins TRBV30 to TRBJ2-5; 8 bases map to TRBD1. The J call may be wrong; the DNA end is better matched by TRBJ2-7. The CDR3 is 13 amino acids. The germline V gene has CDR1 GTSNPN and CDR2 SVGIG (reference sequence). The CDR3 DNA is TGTGCCTGGAGTGGGACAGGGCGGCGCGAGCAGTACTTC. It codes for CAWSGTGRREQYF.

The chain is built from TRBV30 and TRBJ2-2, with a weak D call TRBD1 (5 bases). Trimming took off 7 bases at V and 6 bases at J, with 9 bases between the two ends. The CDR3 sequence is 11 residues long. Germline CDR1 reads GTSNPN; CDR2 reads SVGIG (reference sequence). The CDR3 DNA is TGTGCCTCCTTGGGGCCCGGGGAGCTGTTTTTT. Residues: CASLGPGELFF.